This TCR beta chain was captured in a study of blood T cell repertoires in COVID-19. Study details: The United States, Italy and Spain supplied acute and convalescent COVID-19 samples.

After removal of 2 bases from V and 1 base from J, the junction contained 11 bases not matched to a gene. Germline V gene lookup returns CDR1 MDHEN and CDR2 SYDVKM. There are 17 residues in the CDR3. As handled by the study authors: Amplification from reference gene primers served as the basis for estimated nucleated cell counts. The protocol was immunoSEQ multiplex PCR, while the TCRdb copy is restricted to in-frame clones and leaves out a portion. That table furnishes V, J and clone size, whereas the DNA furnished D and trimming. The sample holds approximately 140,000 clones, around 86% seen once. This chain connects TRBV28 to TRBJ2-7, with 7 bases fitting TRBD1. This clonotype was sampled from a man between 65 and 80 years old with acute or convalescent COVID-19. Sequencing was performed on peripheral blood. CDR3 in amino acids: CASSLPIQTGPSYEQYF. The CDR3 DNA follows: TGTGCCAGCAGTTTACCCATACAGACAGGGCCGTCCTACGAGCAGTACTTC.